The entry below describes one T cell receptor (beta chain). Its specific antigen is unknown. No base qualities exist here, and no much larger clone lies one base off it. This record belongs to a study of beta chain features in type 1 diabetes listed by TCRdb under 2018. Broadly, across the study: Mean age, gender distribution, total cell number and subset yield were not different between patients and healthy donors. Regulatory and stem cell-like memory subsets were isolated from only 8 patients and about eight healthy donors, whereas naive and central memory subsets came from all 30 or so donors. A total of some 100,000,000 sorted cells were examined across all samples, and a strong correlation was observed between cell number per subset and RNA yield. The study compared the TCRB repertoires of sorted circulating CD4+ T cell subsets in recently diagnosed type 1 diabetes patients with those in matched healthy donors. Results the study describes overall, beyond this receptor: Shorter templates might have been favored by PCR, but patient and control samples were amplified and corrected together, so both groups would have been affected equally by any skew. Because cDNA was sequenced instead of genomic DNA, activated cells with high expression could be over-represented, although the groups did not differ in activation or CD3 levels. Naive, central memory and regulatory TCRB repertoires appeared more similar among patients than among healthy donors. Fewer insertions and more nucleotide deletions at VDJ recombination sites were observed in patients with type 1 diabetes, implying thymic rearrangement abnormalities. HLA sub-analyses involved small numbers of individuals, so any influence of HLA type on TCRB rearrangement remained unresolved. In all four CD4+ subsets, TCRB CDR3 length was moderately but significantly shorter in type 1 diabetes patients.

All of the isolated RNA was reverse transcribed with the High Capacity cDNA Reverse Transcription Kit, so expressed TCRB transcripts were sequenced. Naive, central memory and regulatory T cell samples underwent deep immunoSEQ sequencing, averaging about 3.57 million total reads per sample. Sorted cells were lysed in RLT buffer and RNA was extracted with DNase-treated RNeasy Micro or Mini kits, depending on cell number. Each cell subset was processed separately to prevent cross-contamination, with patient and healthy donor samples processed together. The immunoSEQ multiplex PCR was used to amplify TCRB sequences from cDNA, yielding 87-bp fragments that span the CDR3 region. Sequencing of the amplicons was done on the Illumina HiSeq platform. Per the original workflow: Synthetic template baselines were used to correct PCR bias computationally, reads within Hamming distance 2 were collapsed, and singletons that could not be merged were discarded. Reads were aligned against IMGT to assign V, D and J genes, CDR3 length and insertions or deletions at six rearrangement sites. Clonotype counts were normalized to sorted cell number within each subset before computing true diversity and Gini coefficients with the tcR R package. The overlap coefficient, calculated on TCRB nucleotide sequences, was used to quantify repertoire sharing. TCRdb re-hosts the immuneACCESS table, in-frame sequences only. Its copies lack some clones; in the studies checked, an unresolved V gene accounts for under half of them, and the cause for the rest is not known. V, J and clone size are those of that table, while D and trimming were read from the DNA. The sample table lists around 44,000 clones, about 51% of them with a count of one. Over 2% of the sample belongs to the ten largest clones.

CDR3 length: 15 amino acids, cysteine to phenylalanine. The kept DNA is CDR3 alone, 45 bases in frame from the first base. CDR1 SGDLS and CDR2 YYNGEE are derived from the germline V gene. V loses 3 bases of germline sequence and J loses 0 bases, and the interval between the two ends is 12 bases. Each donor gave one peripheral blood draw, roughly 0.12 L on average, collected into heparinised tubes. Using a panel that included CD45RO, CCR7, CD25, CD127, CD95 and CD27, naive, central memory, regulatory and stem cell-like memory CD4+ T cells were sorted on a BD FACSAria II. Purity was above 95% for every sorted population. PBMCs were separated immediately by Lymphoprep density gradient centrifugation and were stained directly, without being cultured. So that batch effects would be minimized, each experiment stained and sorted samples in pairs, pairing one healthy donor with one patient.

The sequencing sample was made of Tregs from blood. The sample's cell subset or site label, in plain terms: regulatory CD4+ T cells. The chain is encoded by TRBV9 joined to TRBJ1-1; no D gene is confidently identified. This sequence was found in a woman between 18 and 29 years old in good health. The DNA sequence is given as TGTGCCAGCAGCGACCAGCGGGGAATGAACACTGAAGCTTTCTTT. Protein translation: CASSDQRGMNTEAFF.